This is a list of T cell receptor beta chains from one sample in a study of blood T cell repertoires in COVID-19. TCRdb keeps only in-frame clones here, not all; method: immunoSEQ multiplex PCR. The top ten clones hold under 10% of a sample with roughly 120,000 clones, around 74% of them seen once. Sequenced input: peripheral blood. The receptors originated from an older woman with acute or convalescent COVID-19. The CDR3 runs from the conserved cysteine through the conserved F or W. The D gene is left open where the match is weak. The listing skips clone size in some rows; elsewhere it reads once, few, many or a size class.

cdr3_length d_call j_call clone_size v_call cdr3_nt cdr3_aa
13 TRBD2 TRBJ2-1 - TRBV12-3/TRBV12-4 TGTGCCAGCAGACCTAGCGGGGGGGCTGGTGAGTTCTTC CASRPSGGAGEFF
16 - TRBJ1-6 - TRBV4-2 TGTGCCAGCAGCCAAGATCTGGGGGGTAACAATTCACCCCTCCACTTT CASSQDLGGNNSPLHF
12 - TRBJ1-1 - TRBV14 TGTGCCAGCAGTCTGGCTAACACTGAAGCTTTCTTT CASSLANTEAFF
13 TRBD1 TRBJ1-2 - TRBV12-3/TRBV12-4 TGTGCCAGCAGTCGGACAGGGACCTATGGCTACACCTTC CASSRTGTYGYTF
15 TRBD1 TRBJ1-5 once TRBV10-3 TGTGCCATCAGTCCGACAGGGGATAGCAATCAGCCCCAGCATTTT CAISPTGDSNQPQHF
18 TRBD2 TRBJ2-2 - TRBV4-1 TGCGCCAGCAGCCAGGGGAATAGCGGGGGGGAGTCGGATTTCGTGCTGTTTTTT CASSQGNSGGESDFVLFF
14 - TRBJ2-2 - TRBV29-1 TGCAGCGTTGCGGGGAGACCGAACACCGGGGAGCTGTTTTTT CSVAGRPNTGELFF
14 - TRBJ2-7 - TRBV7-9 TGTGCCAGCAGCTCCGTGGACAGAACCTACGAGCAGTACTTC CASSSVDRTYEQYF
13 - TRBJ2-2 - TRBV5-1 TGCGCCAGCAGCGGACAGAACACCGGGGAGCTGTTTTTT CASSGQNTGELFF
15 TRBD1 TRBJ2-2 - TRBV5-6 TGTGCCAGCAGCCCCCCACAGGGGAACGCCGGGGAGCTGTTTTTT CASSPPQGNAGELFF